This TCR beta chain is from a study of identical twins. Overall study results and limits: Conclusions came from cross-sectional statistical analysis, not from following the same donors.

TCRdb reprocessed the 5' RACE reads with MiXCR, giving one entry per CDR3 protein. The sample has hundreds of thousands of distinct CDR3 sequences; over 8.5% are singletons. This clonotype showed up just a few times. What it recognizes is unknown. The CDR3 consists of 13 residues. The V segment lost 3 bases and the J segment 8 bases; nucleotides outside the gene matches: 4. Germline CDR1 SGHVS, CDR2 FQNEAQ. These data were likewise used in another study, on yellow fever vaccine responses in identical twins.

The sample comprised PBMCs. The chain links TRBV7-8 to TRBJ1-2; 9 nucleotides agree with TRBD1. The receptor was isolated from a woman in her late teens or twenties in good health. The CDR3 DNA sequence: TGTGCCAGCAGCTTGGGGACAGGGAGCGGCTACACCTTC. It codes for CASSLGTGSGYTF.